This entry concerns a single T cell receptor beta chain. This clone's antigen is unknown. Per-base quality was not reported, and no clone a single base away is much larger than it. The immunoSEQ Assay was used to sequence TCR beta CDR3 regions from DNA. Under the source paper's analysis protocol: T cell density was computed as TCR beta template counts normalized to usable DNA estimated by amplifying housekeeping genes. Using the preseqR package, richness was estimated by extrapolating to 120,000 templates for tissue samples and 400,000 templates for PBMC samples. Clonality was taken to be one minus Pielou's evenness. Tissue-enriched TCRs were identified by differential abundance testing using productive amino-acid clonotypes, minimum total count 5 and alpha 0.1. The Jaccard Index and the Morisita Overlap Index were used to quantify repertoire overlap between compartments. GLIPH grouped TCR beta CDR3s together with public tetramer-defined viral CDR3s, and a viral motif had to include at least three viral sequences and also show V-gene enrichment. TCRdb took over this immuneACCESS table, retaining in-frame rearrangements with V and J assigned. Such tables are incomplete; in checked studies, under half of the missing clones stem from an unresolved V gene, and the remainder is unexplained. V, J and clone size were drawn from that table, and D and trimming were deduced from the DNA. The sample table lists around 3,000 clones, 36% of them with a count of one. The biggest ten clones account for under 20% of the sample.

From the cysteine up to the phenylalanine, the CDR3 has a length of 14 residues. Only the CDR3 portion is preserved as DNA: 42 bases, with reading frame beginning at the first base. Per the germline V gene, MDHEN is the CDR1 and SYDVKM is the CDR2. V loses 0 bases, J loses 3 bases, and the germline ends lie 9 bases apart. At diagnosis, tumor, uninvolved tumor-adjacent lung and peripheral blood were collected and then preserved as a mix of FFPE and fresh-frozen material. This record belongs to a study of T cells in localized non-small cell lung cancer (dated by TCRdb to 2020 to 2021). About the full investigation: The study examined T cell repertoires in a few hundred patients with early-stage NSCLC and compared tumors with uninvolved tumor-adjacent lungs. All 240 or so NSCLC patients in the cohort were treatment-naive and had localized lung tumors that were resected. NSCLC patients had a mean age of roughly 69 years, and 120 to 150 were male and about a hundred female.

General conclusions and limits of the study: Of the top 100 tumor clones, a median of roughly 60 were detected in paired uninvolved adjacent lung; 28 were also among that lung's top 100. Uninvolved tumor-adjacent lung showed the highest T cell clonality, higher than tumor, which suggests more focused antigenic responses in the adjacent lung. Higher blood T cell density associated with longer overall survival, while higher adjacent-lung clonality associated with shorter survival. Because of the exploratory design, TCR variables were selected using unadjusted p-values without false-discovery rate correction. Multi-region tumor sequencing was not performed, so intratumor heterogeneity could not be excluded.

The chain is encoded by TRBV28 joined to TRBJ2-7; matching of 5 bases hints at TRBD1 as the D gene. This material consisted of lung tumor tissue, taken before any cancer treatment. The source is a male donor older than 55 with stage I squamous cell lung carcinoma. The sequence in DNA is TGTGCCAGCAGTTTATGGGGGCAGTTCTACGAGCAGTACTTC. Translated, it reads CASSLWGQFYEQYF.